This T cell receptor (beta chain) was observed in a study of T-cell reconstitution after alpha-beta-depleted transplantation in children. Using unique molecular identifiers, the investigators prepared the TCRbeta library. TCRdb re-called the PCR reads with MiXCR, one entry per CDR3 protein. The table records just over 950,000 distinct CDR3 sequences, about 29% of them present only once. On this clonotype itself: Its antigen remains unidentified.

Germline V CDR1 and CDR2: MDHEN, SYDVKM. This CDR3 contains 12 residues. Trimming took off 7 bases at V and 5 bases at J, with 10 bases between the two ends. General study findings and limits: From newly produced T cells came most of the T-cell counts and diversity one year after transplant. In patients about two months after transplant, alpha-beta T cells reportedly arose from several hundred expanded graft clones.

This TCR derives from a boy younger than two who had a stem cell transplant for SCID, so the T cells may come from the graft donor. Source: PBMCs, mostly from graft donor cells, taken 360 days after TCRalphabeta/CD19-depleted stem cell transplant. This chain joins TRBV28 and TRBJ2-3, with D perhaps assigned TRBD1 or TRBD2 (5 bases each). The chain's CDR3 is CASTEGIDTQYF. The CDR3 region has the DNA TGTGCCAGCACTGAGGGGATAGATACGCAGTATTTT.